The source of this T cell receptor (beta chain) is a study of cytomegalovirus exposure and HLA in healthy donors. General study points: Cytomegalovirus association was listed for 164 TCR beta chains. Researchers reportedly found TCR beta sequences accurately predicted most subjects' HLA-A and HLA-B alleles. Per a later analysis, 18,000 or so TCR beta sequences showed association with HLA alleles at 0.05 false discovery rate.

This CDR3 has 15 amino acids. V trimming: 6 bases; J trimming: 6 bases; junction bases outside the gene matches: 11. Germline V gives CDR1 MGHRA, CDR2 YSYEKL. In regard to this clone: Its antigen remains unidentified.

A multiplex PCR was run with 60 Vbeta primers and 13 Jbeta primers. Generated by immunoSEQ multiplex PCR, the TCRdb table keeps only in-frame clones and is missing some. The repertoire holds tens of thousands of clones, with approximately 88% as singletons. Sequenced input: PBMCs. The chain couples TRBV4-1 to TRBJ2-3; 8 bases are a match to TRBD1. The sequence was collected from a woman in her fifties or sixties in good health and CMV-seronegative. The DNA for the CDR3 is TGCGCCAGCAGGACGGCAGGGGGCTTGCGGGATACGCAGTATTTT. As protein: CASRTAGGLRDTQYF.